This entry describes one T cell receptor beta chain. This clone was observed a handful of times. It lacks a known antigen. The sample holds no much larger clone one base away, and base qualities are not on file. The cohort consisted of approximately 670 healthy bone marrow donors. At the time of sampling, every cohort member was nominally healthy, though immune exposures that went unrecorded were likely present. The donor tested CMV seronegative, placing the donor among the 350 or so seronegative members of the cohort. A peripheral blood sample was collected from each donor, and TCR beta sequencing was performed on peripheral blood mononuclear cells. Genomic DNA was extracted from the blood cell samples with the Qiagen DNeasy Blood Extraction Kit. This specimen belongs to a study of cytomegalovirus exposure and HLA in healthy donors (dated by TCRdb to 2016 to 2017). For the study in its entirety: In an earlier analysis of roughly 500 of the donors, 276 Gb of sequence data and some 120 million unique TCR beta sequences from roughly 180 million T cells were reported. An early release covering some 640 HLA-typed donors comprised about 310 gigabases of sequencing data and 85 million or so unique TCR sequences. Of the approximately 400 genotyped donors, roughly 76% were placed in the genetic ancestry cluster associated with self-reported Caucasian donors. The study was designed to test whether signatures of past pathogen exposure could be identified by cataloging public T cell receptors. The T cell repertoires of 670 or so subjects were profiled by immunosequencing and related to cytomegalovirus serostatus. In addition to the first cohort of 666 subjects, a separate validation cohort of around 110 different subjects was used. The study combined high-throughput TCR immunosequencing, statistical association of individual TCRs with disease status, and machine learning to predict cytomegalovirus infection status. A later analysis re-examined previously published TCR beta repertoires from just over 650 donors and added high-resolution HLA genotyping to investigate patterns of TCR occurrence. The later analysis used no new phenotypic data to find candidate immune exposures, relying instead on TCR beta sequences and their occurrence across donors. To decide whether each TCR beta V gene segment behaved as functional or pseudogenic, an earlier analysis of approximately 620 of the donors relied on high-throughput TCR beta sequencing. Alongside the repertoire data, information on donor age, sex, ethnicity and CMV serostatus was compiled. A later genetic analysis took genome-wide SNP genotypes for about three fifths of the roughly 700 donors and used that subset as a discovery cohort. Every repertoire in the discovery cohort had been generated on one and the same sequencing platform. HLA typing included class I and class II loci at four-digit resolution. Typing coverage varied by locus: about 620-640 donors for A, B, C, DRB1 and DQB1; around 560 for DQA1; about 590 for DPA1; around 490 for DPB1. Four or five DR-DQ haplotypes were treated as single units for association and clustering because of strong linkage in the cohort. Among roughly 370 genotyped donors of the cohort, an average of approximately 230,000 unique TCR beta nucleotide sequences were sequenced per donor, approximately 20% of them non-productive. Summary of the overall study and its limitations: In an earlier analysis of approximately 590 of the donors, most TCR beta V segments appeared in productive rearrangements about 87% or about 30% of the time, broadly matching IMGT annotations. In a later analysis, most CMV-associated TCR beta chains were found to appear HLA-restricted, with HLA associations seemingly driven largely by CMV exposure. The study gave a list of about 160 TCR beta chains associated with cytomegalovirus. A few of the identified cytomegalovirus-associated TCR beta chains were confirmed in vitro to be specific for cytomegalovirus antigens. Fewer than 20 rarely observed V segments, including chromosome 9 orphons, were excluded from the earlier analysis of about 610 of the donors because counts were too low. V-gene and J-gene trimming of TCR beta chains was associated with a missense DCLRE1C variant in a later genetic analysis, and the association was replicated in an independent cohort. In this cohort, only TCR beta chains were sequenced, and detectable features were limited by the absence of alpha or paired-chain data. It was suggested by the authors that the approach could potentially be generalized to other disease states and immunological phenotypes. Because HLA typing was unavailable for some donors at each locus, only the typed subset was used in association tests. The classifier was reported to diagnose cytomegalovirus status with high specificity and sensitivity in both the original cohort and the validation cohort. Some IMGT-functional V segments, including TRBV6-2 and TRBV6-3, could not be distinguished by the 87-base-pair reads and were therefore excluded. At a false discovery rate of 0.05, a later analysis linked fewer than 20,000 TCR beta sequences to specific HLA alleles. A group of highly shared sequence variants was considered likely to be a technical artifact of the sequencing pipeline. A further reported finding was that TCR beta sequences accurately predicted the HLA-A and HLA-B alleles for most subjects in the first cohort. Linkage disequilibrium might explain the correlated functional status among segregating V segments, but an unknown experimental factor could not be ruled out. When HLA alleles, especially DR and DQ, strongly co-occurred, TCR associations were difficult to assign to individual alleles. In a later analysis, HLA-associated TCR beta chains were found to be more clonally expanded and to have lower generation probabilities than equally common non-associated chains. Roughly uniform sequencing depth across donors was assumed in presence/absence analyses, although this assumption may not hold. Several of the top co-occurrence clusters appeared to be linked to parvovirus B19, influenza, CMV and Epstein-Barr virus, according to a later analysis. The only immune exposure information available for the cohort was CMV serostatus. In a later analysis, the rate of TCR association differed among HLA loci, with DRB1 alleles having the most associated TCRs and HLA-C alleles having the fewest. Most TCR sequences were observed very rarely across donors, whereas some public TCRs were present in many individuals. Compared with the roughly 720-donor mean, donors in an Asian-associated ancestry cluster had fewer N-insertions in productive TCRs, according to a later genetic analysis.

Libraries were made using the immunoSEQ multiplex PCR assay. A mixture of 60 forward primers for TCR Vbeta segments and 13 reverse primers for TCR Jbeta segments was used in the multiplex PCR. A multiplex PCR assay on genomic DNA amplified the CDR3 region of rearranged TCR beta genes. Amplified TCR beta libraries were sequenced as 87-base-pair reads on the Illumina HiSeq System. The published analysis was carried out like this. A later analysis tallied 80 million to 95 million unique TCR beta chains across the 550 to 850 repertoires, and some 10 million of those chains were shared by two or more donors. A nearest-neighbor algorithm error-corrected the raw reads and collapsed the reads into unique sequences, merging closely related sequences to remove PCR and sequencing errors. CDR3 sequences were aligned to IMGT reference sequences to assign V, D and J gene segments. For a sequence to be retained, at least a six-nucleotide match to both a V gene segment and a J gene segment was required. Rearrangements were classified as productive when the CDR3 lacked stop codons and remained in frame with V and J, and all other rearrangements were classified as non-productive. CDR3 was defined according to IMGT convention as the region running from the second conserved V-encoded cysteine to the conserved J-encoded phenylalanine. In an earlier analysis of approximately 500 of the donors, sequences lacking an unambiguous match to a single V gene segment were excluded. In an earlier analysis of around 600 of the donors, V segments were called functional above 56.7% productive rearrangements and were called segregating when the between-donor standard deviation exceeded 5%. A statistical classification framework was developed to diagnose cytomegalovirus status using the catalog of TCR beta chain sequences. A later analysis assigned V and J genes by comparing TCR nucleotide sequences with IMGT/GENE-DB human TR gene sequences. Using the TCRdist pipeline, a later analysis assigned CDR3 sequences along with most-parsimonious VDJ recombination scenarios. In a later analysis, each TCR beta chain was defined by its CDR3 amino acid sequence together with its V-gene family, and reads without a unique V-gene family were excluded. A later analysis removed over 500 highly shared, low-generation-probability nucleotide sequences to deal with suspected cross-contamination and a sequencing artifact. In a later analysis, a clonal expansion index was calculated for each public chain from normalized within-repertoire ranks of inferred template counts. In a later analysis, generation probabilities were computed with a VDJ recombination model fitted to out-of-frame rearrangements, and the resulting probabilities were checked against IGoR. Hypergeometric tests were used in a later analysis to score TCR-TCR, TCR-HLA and TCR-CMV co-occurrence, with a repertoire-size bias correction applied to the TCR pairs. A later analysis estimated false discovery rates by permuting HLA or CMV assignments 20 times. In a later analysis, co-occurring TCRs were grouped using DBSCAN, and TCRdist sequence similarity was added for clustering within HLA-allele-positive subsets. Co-occurrence clustering excluded repertoires with fewer than 30,000 or more than 120,000 public chains, plus five with anomalous nucleotide sharing. As stored in TCRdb, this immuneACCESS dataset retains in-frame rearrangements with V and J assigned. A fraction of the clones does not appear; measured against another copy, unresolved V genes explain less than half of the discrepancy, and the remainder lacks a known reason. The V and J calls and clone size were taken over from that table, and D and trimming were inferred from the DNA. For this sample the table gives a few hundred thousand clones, of which roughly 80% were detected only once. Jointly, the top ten make up under 0.25% of the sample.

From the cysteine up to the phenylalanine, the CDR3 has a length of 15 residues. Just the 45-base CDR3 DNA is kept, in frame starting at base 1. The germline V gene sets CDR1 to MNHEY and CDR2 to SVGAGI. Trimming removed 9 bases from V and 4 bases from J, leaving 19 bases between the germline ends. The sequence was obtained from a girl aged 2 to 10 in good health and CMV-seronegative. Material: PBMCs. Recombination linked TRBV6-5 to TRBJ2-1, with the D gene uncertain. The CDR3 protein sequence reads: CASSLSRGRYNEQFF. The sequence in DNA is TGTGCCAGTTCTCTGAGCAGAGGAAGATACAATGAGCAGTTCTTC.